This T cell receptor beta chain was obtained from a study of glioma-infiltrating T cells. Turning to the study itself: Presurgical dexamethasone in glioma patients lasted six or fewer days. Blood libraries targeted about 4.5- to 11-fold coverage of about one million T cells.

Using RNA template, CDR3s of TCR alpha and beta were amplified with iRepertoire arm-PCR. TCRdb reprocessed the multiplex PCR reads via MiXCR and lists one record per CDR3 protein. In the table there are about 410,000 distinct CDR3 sequences, around 38% of which are singletons. This clonotype occurred many times. Its antigen remains unknown. Trimming cost V 5 bases and J 4 bases, with 14 bases left between them. The V gene's germline CDR1 is MNHEY and CDR2 SMNVEV (reference sequence). CDR3 length: 14 amino acids. Study observations and caveats: Tissue-blood divergence was below expectation in non-neoplastic patients, above in gliomas. Shared blood CDR3 signature motifs marked patients with low tissue-blood divergence.

This sequence originates from a human donor with low-grade glioma or glioblastoma, undergoing nonglioma brain surgery, or in good health (not recorded which). V and J are TRBV27 and TRBJ1-1; D uncertain. Sequencing was carried out using glioma tissue, nonneoplastic brain tissue, or PBMCs (not recorded which). Here the CDR3 reads CASSPIRRSTEAFF. CDR3 bases: TGTGCCAGCAGTCCCATCCGGAGGAGCACTGAAGCTTTCTTT.